The 27 T cell receptor beta chains below come from one sample, sequenced in a study of blood T cell repertoires in COVID-19. Clones were read by immunoSEQ multiplex PCR, and TCRdb kept only the in-frame ones, dropping some. The sample holds about 110,000 clones; over 65% are singletons and the top ten take about 2%. The sequenced material came from peripheral blood. The receptors stem from a middle-aged woman with acute or convalescent COVID-19.

The chain uses TRBV24-1 and TRBJ1-5, with unresolved D. The V end lost 3 bases, the J end lost 4 bases, and 15 bases lay between the germline ends. Germline assignment: CDR1 KGHDR and CDR2 SFDVKD. The CDR3 is 16 residues long. The CDR3 here is CATSDQASPKNQPQHF. As DNA, the CDR3 is TGTGCCACCAGTGATCAGGCCAGTCCTAAAAATCAGCCCCAGCATTTT.

The rearrangement links TRBV28 to TRBJ1-3; TRBD1 is a possible D gene (5 bases). Deletions cut 5 bases from V and 5 bases from J, with 16 bases between. Germline CDR1 and CDR2: MDHEN and SYDVKM. This CDR3 is 15 amino acids long. The CDR3 loop reads CASSPNLGLRNTIYF. For the CDR3, the DNA is TGTGCCAGCAGTCCGAATTTGGGGCTGCGAAACACCATATATTTT. Full variable domain (rest looked up from reference TRBV28 and TRBJ1-3): DVKVTQSSRYLVKRTGEKVFLECVQDMDHENMFWYRQDPGLGLRLIYFSYDVKMKEKGDIPEGYSVSREKKERFSLILESASTNQTSMYLCASSPNLGLRNTIYFGEGSWLTVV.

This chain links TRBV10-1 with TRBJ1-1; D perhaps matches TRBD1 (6 bases). The germline V gene has CDR1 WNHNN and CDR2 SYGVQD (reference sequence). This CDR3 has 14 amino acids. V was clipped by 3 bases and J by 4 bases, with 12 bases between them. CDR3 in amino acids: CASSEAGVGTEAFF. CDR3 in DNA: TGCGCCAGCAGTGAAGCAGGGGTGGGCACTGAAGCTTTCTTT.

The chain combines TRBV6-2 or TRBV6-3 with TRBJ2-7; D may be TRBD1 (6 bases). V shed 0 bases and J shed 2 bases, with 23 bases lying between them. This CDR3 is built from 19 residues. Germline CDR1 reads MNHEY; CDR2 reads SVGEGT. CDR3 coding DNA: TGTGCCAGCAGTTACTCGACGATCGCGACAGGAGCTTTGACCTACGAGCAGTACTTC. Its protein is CASSYSTIATGALTYEQYF.

This clone came up a few times. The chain carries TRBV28 and TRBJ1-6, with D possibly matching TRBD1 (5 bases). Germline V gene sequence: CDR1 MDHEN, CDR2 SYDVKM. The CDR3 extends over 14 amino acids. V was cut by 3 bases and J by 9 bases, with 12 bases left in between. DNA for the CDR3: TGTGCCAGCAGTTTCCTACAGGCCGCTTCACCCCTCCACTTT. Translating gives CASSFLQAASPLHF.

The chain employs TRBV14 and TRBJ2-5; 10 bases match TRBD2. Unmatched junction bases numbered 9, after V lost 1 base and J lost 4 bases. Looked up from germline, CDR1 is SGHDN and CDR2 is FVKESK. This CDR3 contains 17 residues. CDR3 DNA sequence: TGTGCCAGCAGCCAAGTGTCTAGCGGGGGCCCGCCAGAGACCCAGTACTTC. Encoded protein: CASSQVSSGGPPETQYF. Full variable domain (missing parts from reference TRBV14 and TRBJ2-5): EAGVTQFPSHSVIEKGQTVTLRCDPISGHDNLYWYRRVMGKEIKFLLHFVKESKQDESGMPNNRFLAERTGGTYSTLKVQPAELEDSGVYFCASSQVSSGGPPETQYFGPGTRLLVL.

The V gene is TRBV24-1, the J gene TRBJ2-5, with a possible D match to TRBD1 (6 bases). Trimming shortened V by 3 bases and J by 5 bases, and 18 bases separated the two germline ends. In germline, CDR1 is KGHDR, CDR2 SFDVKD. The CDR3 loop spans 16 amino acids. CDR3 region: CATSDDRGKVGETQYF. The CDR3, as DNA: TGTGCCACCAGTGATGATAGGGGGAAAGTTGGGGAGACCCAGTACTTC.

The sample holds a few counts of this clone. This sequence joins TRBV18 and TRBJ2-3; D is undetermined. CDR3 size: 15 residues. Per germline, CDR1 KGHSH and CDR2 LQKENI. V was clipped by 6 bases and J by 0 bases, with 13 bases between them. For the CDR3, the DNA is TGTGCCAGCTCCCGGCGTGAGACTAGCACAGATACGCAGTATTTT. Amino acids: CASSRRETSTDTQYF.

V and J are TRBV2 and TRBJ2-7; TRBD2 agrees at 10 bases. V lost 5 bases to trimming and J lost 5 bases; unmatched junction nucleotides: 9. CDR3 length: 15 residues. CDR1 is SNHLY, CDR2 FYNNEI, per germline. Written as DNA, the CDR3 is TGTGCCAGCAGTCCCGGAAGCGGGGGGGCACACGAGCAGTACTTC. Translated: CASSPGSGGAHEQYF.

V usage is TRBV9 and J usage is TRBJ1-3; 10 nucleotides agree with TRBD1. Per the germline V gene, CDR1 is SGDLS and CDR2 is YYNGEE. CDR3 size: 18 residues. With 4 bases clipped from V and 3 bases from J, the junction kept 13 bases outside the gene matches. Here the CDR3 DNA reads TGTGCCAGCAGCCCTCAGACCGGGGGACAGGGGCTTGGAAACACCATATATTTT. As protein: CASSPQTGGQGLGNTIYF.

The rearrangement joins TRBV28 to TRBJ2-7; possible D gene TRBD1, 7 bases. Germline CDR1 reads MDHEN; CDR2 reads SYDVKM. The V and J ends lost 10 bases and 3 bases respectively, with 16 bases between them. The CDR3 consists of 13 residues. CDR3 amino acids: CATSTQGGYEQYF. CDR3 nucleotide sequence: TGTGCCACTTCGACGCAGGGGGGCTACGAGCAGTACTTC.

The chain couples TRBV5-4 to TRBJ2-1; 8 bases agree with TRBD2. This CDR3 is built from 14 residues. CDR1 is SGHNT and CDR2 is YYREEE in the germline V gene (reference sequence). The ends lost 4 bases at V and 5 bases at J; junction bases unmatched: 5. CDR3 sequence: CASSLGGANNEQFF. In DNA form, the CDR3 reads TGTGCCAGCAGCCTCGGGGGGGCGAACAATGAGCAGTTCTTC.

The V call is TRBV3-1 (or the pseudogene TRBV3-2), the J call TRBJ1-6; D is ambiguous. Germline CDR1 reads LGHDT; CDR2 reads YNNKEL (reference sequence). This CDR3 comprises 15 residues. V shed 0 bases and J shed 3 bases, with 6 bases lying between them. The DNA of the CDR3 is TGTGCCAGCAGCCAAGAGGGCAGCTATAATTCACCCCTCCACTTT. Translated: CASSQEGSYNSPLHF.

The chain couples TRBV25-1 to TRBJ2-6; 7 nucleotides match TRBD1. The CDR3 totals 15 residues. V lost 5 bases to trimming and J lost 4 bases; unmatched junction nucleotides: 5. Germline-derived CDR1 and CDR2 are MGHDK and SYGVNS. Here the CDR3 DNA reads TGTGCCAGCAGTCAAACAGGGGTCGGGGCCAACGTCCTGACTTTC. It translates to CASSQTGVGANVLTF.

The chain joins TRBV27 to TRBJ2-3; D is undetermined. V was shortened by 2 bases and J by 6 bases, with 15 bases between the two germline ends. The CDR3 sequence is 15 residues long. Per the germline V gene, CDR1 is MNHEY and CDR2 is SMNVEV (reference sequence). The CDR3 reads CASSLGSGFTDTQYF. The CDR3 DNA is TGTGCCAGCAGTTTAGGTTCCGGGTTTACGGATACGCAGTATTTT.

This rearrangement joins TRBV27 to TRBJ2-1; 7 bases align to TRBD2. The J segment lost 10 bases and the V segment lost 2 bases, leaving 14 bases of the junction unmatched. The CDR3 length is 16 residues. Per germline, CDR1 MNHEY and CDR2 SMNVEV (reference sequence). DNA of the CDR3: TGTGCCAGCAGTTTAGTGGCTGCTAGCGGTCTATGGGAGCAGTTCTTC. Residues: CASSLVAASGLWEQFF.

This sequence joins TRBV6-5 and TRBJ1-2; D is perhaps TRBD1 (5 bases). V was cut by 5 bases and J by 0 bases, with 13 bases left in between. Germline CDR1 is MNHEY and CDR2 is SVGAGI. The CDR3 covers 15 residues. CDR3 in DNA: TGTGCCAGCAGTATTGACAGAGTACCTAACTATGGCTACACCTTC. Protein: CASSIDRVPNYGYTF.

The table lists this clone with a count of one. The V call is TRBV19, the J call TRBJ1-2, with TRBD1 identical over 7 bases. Losses at the gene ends were 7 bases for V and 4 bases for J; bases not matched to a gene: 6. This CDR3 contains 13 residues. Germline loops: CDR1 LNHDA, CDR2 SQIVND (reference sequence). The CDR3 sequence: CASTTGEIYGYTF. In nucleotides, the CDR3 is TGTGCCAGTACTACAGGGGAGATCTATGGCTACACCTTC.

CDR3 sequence reads: CASSLRSKAGGQTGELFF. DNA of the CDR3: TGTGCCAGCAGCCTCCGTTCCAAAGCGGGGGGGCAGACCGGGGAGCTGTTTTTT. V and J are TRBV7-9 and TRBJ2-2, with 10 bases lining up with TRBD2. The CDR3 length is 18 residues. Unmatched junction bases numbered 14, after V lost 5 bases and J lost 5 bases. Germline V gene data show CDR1 as SEHNR and CDR2 as FQNEAQ (reference sequence).

The chain links TRBV9 to TRBJ2-1, with 11 positions matching TRBD1. The CDR3 runs 17 residues. Germline V CDR1 and CDR2: SGDLS, YYNGEE. V shed 5 bases and J 4 bases; nucleotides not matched to a gene: 11. The CDR3 sequence: CASRPQGGTGGYNEQFF. CDR3 DNA sequence: TGTGCCAGCAGACCCCAGGGGGGGACAGGGGGTTACAATGAGCAGTTCTTC.

This clone was seen more than once but under ten times. The chain combines TRBV2 with TRBJ2-7; perhaps TRBD2 as D (5 bases). The CDR3 is made up of 14 amino acids. The V end lost 5 bases, the J end lost 4 bases, and 15 bases lay between the germline ends. Germline V lookup: CDR1 SNHLY, CDR2 FYNNEI. CDR3 protein: CASSPRASGYEQYF. CDR3 bases: TGTGCCAGCAGTCCGAGGGCGAGCGGTTACGAGCAGTACTTC. The variable domain in full, completed from reference TRBV2 and TRBJ2-7, reads EPEVTQTPSHQVTQMGQEVILRCVPISNHLYFYWYRQILGQKVEFLVSFYNNEISEKSEIFDDQFSVERPDGSNFTLKIRSTKLEDSAMYFCASSPRASGYEQYFGPGTRLTVT.

This chain joins TRBV12-3 or TRBV12-4 and TRBJ2-7; no clear D gene. Trimming shortened V by 6 bases and J by 0 bases, and 6 bases separated the two germline ends. This CDR3 has 12 residues. The CDR3, as DNA: TGTGCCAGCAGGACAAGCTCCTACGAGCAGTACTTC. Amino acid sequence: CASRTSSYEQYF.

CDR3 coding DNA: TGCGCCAGCAGCAAACAACAGGGAGACACAGATACGCAGTATTTT. It specifies CASSKQQGDTDTQYF. The rearrangement uses TRBV5-1 and TRBJ2-3, with D perhaps TRBD1 (6 bases). The germline V gene encodes CDR1 SGHRS and CDR2 YFSETQ. Trimming took 4 bases from V and 2 from J, leaving 14 bases between them. This CDR3 has 15 residues.

This chain joins TRBV28 and TRBJ2-7; maybe TRBD2 (5 bases). CDR1 MDHEN and CDR2 SYDVKM come from the germline V gene. CDR3 length: 14 residues. The germline V and J ends were trimmed by 6 bases and 2 bases, with 14 bases remaining between them. The CDR3 loop is CASSLGVGPYEQYF. As DNA, the CDR3 is TGTGCCAGCAGCCTCGGGGTAGGACCCTACGAGCAGTACTTC.

The chain joins TRBV7-2 to TRBJ1-4, with D perhaps TRBD1 (5 bases). Germline CDR1 is SGHTA and CDR2 is FQGNSA. Between the trimmed V and J ends, which lost 0 bases and 3 bases, there was a span of 20 bases. The CDR3 covers 19 residues. CDR3 sequence (DNA): TGTGCCAGCAGCTTAGCGATGTGGGAGGTTTGGGGCCCTAATGAAAAACTGTTTTTT. It specifies CASSLAMWEVWGPNEKLFF.

This rearrangement joins TRBV7-9 to TRBJ2-2, with 8 bases identical to TRBD2. The J segment lost 4 bases and the V segment lost 4 bases, leaving 2 bases of the junction unmatched. This CDR3 region has 14 residues. Germline V lookup: CDR1 SEHNR, CDR2 FQNEAQ (reference sequence). As DNA, the CDR3 is TGTGCCAGCAGCTCCAGCGGGGGCACCGGGGAGCTGTTTTTT. Protein sequence: CASSSSGGTGELFF.

V is TRBV27 and J is TRBJ2-2; 8 nucleotides align to TRBD2. The V gene end was trimmed by 6 bases and the J gene end by 7 bases; junction bases not matched to a gene: 10. The CDR3 is 15 amino acids. Germline V gene lookup returns CDR1 MNHEY and CDR2 SMNVEV (reference sequence). The CDR3 DNA follows: TGTGCCAGCAGAATCGGGACTAGAGTGGGCGGGGAGCTGTTTTTT. This encodes CASRIGTRVGGELFF.